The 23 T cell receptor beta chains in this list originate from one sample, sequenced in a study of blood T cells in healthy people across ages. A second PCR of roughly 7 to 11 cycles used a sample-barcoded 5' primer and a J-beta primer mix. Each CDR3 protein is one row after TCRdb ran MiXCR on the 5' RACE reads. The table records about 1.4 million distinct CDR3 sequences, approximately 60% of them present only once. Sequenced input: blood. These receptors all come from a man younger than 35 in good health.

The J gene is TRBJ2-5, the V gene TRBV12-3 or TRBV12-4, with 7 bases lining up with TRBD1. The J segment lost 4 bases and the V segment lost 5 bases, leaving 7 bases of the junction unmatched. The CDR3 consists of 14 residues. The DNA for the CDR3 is TGTGCCAGCAGTACCGGGACAGATTTAGAGACCCAGTACTTC. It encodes CASSTGTDLETQYF.

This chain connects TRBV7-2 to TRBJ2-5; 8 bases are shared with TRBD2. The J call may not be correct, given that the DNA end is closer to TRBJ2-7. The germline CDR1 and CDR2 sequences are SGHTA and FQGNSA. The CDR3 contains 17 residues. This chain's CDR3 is CASSFPRASGGYYEQYF. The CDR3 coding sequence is TGTGCCAGCAGCTTTCCCAGGGCCAGCGGGGGATACTACGAGCAGTACTTC.

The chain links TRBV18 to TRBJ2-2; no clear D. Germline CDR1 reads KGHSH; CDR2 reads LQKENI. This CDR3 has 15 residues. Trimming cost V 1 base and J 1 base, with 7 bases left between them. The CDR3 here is CASSPLQENTGELFF. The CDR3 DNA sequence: TGTGCCAGCTCACCACTGCAAGAGAACACCGGGGAGCTGTTTTTT.

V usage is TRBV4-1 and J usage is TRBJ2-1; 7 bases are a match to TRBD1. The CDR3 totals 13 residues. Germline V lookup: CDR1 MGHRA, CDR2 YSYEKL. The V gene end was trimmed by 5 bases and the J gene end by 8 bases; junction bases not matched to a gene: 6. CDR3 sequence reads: CASSRQGYDEQFF. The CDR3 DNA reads TGCGCCAGCAGCAGACAGGGATACGATGAGCAGTTCTTC.

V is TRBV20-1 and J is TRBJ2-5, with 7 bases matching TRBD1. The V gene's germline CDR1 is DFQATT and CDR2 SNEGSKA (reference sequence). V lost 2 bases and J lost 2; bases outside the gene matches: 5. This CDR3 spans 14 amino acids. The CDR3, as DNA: TGCAGTGCTAGATACGGACAGGTACAAGAGACCCAGTACTTC. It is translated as CSARYGQVQETQYF.

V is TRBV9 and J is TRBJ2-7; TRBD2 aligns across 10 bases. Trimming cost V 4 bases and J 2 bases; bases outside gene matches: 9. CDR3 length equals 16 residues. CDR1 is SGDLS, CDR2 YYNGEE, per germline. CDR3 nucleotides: TGTGCCAGCAGCCCAGCTAGCGGGAGCGCAACCTACGAGCAGTACTTC. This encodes CASSPASGSATYEQYF. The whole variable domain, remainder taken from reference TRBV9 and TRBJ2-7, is DSGVTQTPKHLITATGQRVTLRCSPRSGDLSVYWYQQSLDQGLQFLIQYYNGEERAKGNILERFSAQQFPDLHSELNLSSLELGDSALYFCASSPASGSATYEQYFGPGTRLTVT.

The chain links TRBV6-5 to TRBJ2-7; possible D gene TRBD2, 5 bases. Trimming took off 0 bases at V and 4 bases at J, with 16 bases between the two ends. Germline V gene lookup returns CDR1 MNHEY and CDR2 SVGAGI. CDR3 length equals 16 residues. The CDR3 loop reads CASSYSQPDRGYEQYF. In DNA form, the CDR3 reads TGTGCCAGCAGTTACTCCCAACCTGACCGGGGTTACGAGCAGTACTTC.

CDR3 nucleotide sequence: TGTGCCAGCTCACAACCGGGACAGGCGATCACCTACGAGCAGTACTTC. Translation: CASSQPGQAITYEQYF. The chain has TRBV18 and TRBJ2-7; 8 bases agree with TRBD1. This CDR3 has 16 residues. The J segment lost 2 bases and the V segment lost 4 bases, leaving 10 bases of the junction unmatched. Germline-derived CDR1 and CDR2 are KGHSH and LQKENI.

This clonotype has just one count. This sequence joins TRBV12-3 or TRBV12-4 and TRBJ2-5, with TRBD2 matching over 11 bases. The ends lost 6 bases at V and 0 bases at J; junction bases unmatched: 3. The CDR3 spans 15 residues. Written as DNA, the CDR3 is TGTGCCAGCAGGCGACTAGCGGGACACCAAGAGACCCAGTACTTC. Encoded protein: CASRRLAGHQETQYF.

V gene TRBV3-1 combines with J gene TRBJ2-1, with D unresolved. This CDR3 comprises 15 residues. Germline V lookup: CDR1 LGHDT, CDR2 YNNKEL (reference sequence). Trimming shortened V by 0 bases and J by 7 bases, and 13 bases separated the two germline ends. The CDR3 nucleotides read TGTGCCAGCAGCCAAGACACCCTTAGTTTGAATGAGCAGTTCTTC. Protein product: CASSQDTLSLNEQFF.

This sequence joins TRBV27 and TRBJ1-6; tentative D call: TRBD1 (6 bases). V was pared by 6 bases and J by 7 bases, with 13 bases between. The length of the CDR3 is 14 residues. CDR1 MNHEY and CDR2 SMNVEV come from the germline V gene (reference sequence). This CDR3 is CASRPGQLNSPLHF. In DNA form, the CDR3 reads TGTGCCAGCAGACCCGGACAGTTAAATTCACCCCTCCACTTT.

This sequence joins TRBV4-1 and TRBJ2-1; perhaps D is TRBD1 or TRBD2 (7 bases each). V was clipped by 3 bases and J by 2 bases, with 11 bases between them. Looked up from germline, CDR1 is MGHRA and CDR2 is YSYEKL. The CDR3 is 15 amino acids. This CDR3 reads CASSHSGGAYNEQFF. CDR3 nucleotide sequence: TGCGCCAGCAGCCACTCAGGGGGGGCCTACAATGAGCAGTTCTTC.

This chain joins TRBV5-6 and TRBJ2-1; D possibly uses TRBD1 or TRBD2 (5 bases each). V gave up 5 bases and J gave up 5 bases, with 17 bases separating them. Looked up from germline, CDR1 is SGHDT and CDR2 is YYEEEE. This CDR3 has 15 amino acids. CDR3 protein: CASRPRGGGDNEQFF. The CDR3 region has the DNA TGTGCCAGCAGACCCCGGGGCGGAGGAGACAATGAGCAGTTCTTC.

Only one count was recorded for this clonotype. As DNA, the CDR3 is TGTGCCTGGAGTCGAACAGCTTCTAGCGAGCAGTACTTC. Encoded protein: CAWSRTASSEQYF. The chain carries TRBV30 and TRBJ2-1; unclear D gene. The better agreement between TRBJ2-7 and the DNA end casts doubt on the J call. The germline CDR1 and CDR2 sequences are GTSNPN and SVGIG (reference sequence). CDR3 length: 13 residues.

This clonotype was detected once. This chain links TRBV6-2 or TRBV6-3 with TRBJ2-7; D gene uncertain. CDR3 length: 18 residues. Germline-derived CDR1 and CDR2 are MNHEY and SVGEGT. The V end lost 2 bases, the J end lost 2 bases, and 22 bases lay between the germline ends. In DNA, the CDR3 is TGTGCCAGCAGTTACCCAGAGCGACTTCGTCAAGTAACCTACGAGCAGTACTTC. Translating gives CASSYPERLRQVTYEQYF.

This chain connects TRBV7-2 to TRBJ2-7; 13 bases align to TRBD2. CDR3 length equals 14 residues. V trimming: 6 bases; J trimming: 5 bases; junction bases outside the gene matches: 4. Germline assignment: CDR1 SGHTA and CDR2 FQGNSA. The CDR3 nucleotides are TGTGCCAGCAGACGGACTAGCGGGGGAGACGAGCAGTACTTC. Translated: CASRRTSGGDEQYF.

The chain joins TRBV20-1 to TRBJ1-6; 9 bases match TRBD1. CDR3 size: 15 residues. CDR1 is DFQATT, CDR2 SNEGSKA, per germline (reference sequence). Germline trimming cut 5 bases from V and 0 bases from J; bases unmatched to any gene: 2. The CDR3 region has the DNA TGCAGTGCTCTGGACAGGGGCTCCTATAATTCACCCCTCCACTTT. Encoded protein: CSALDRGSYNSPLHF.

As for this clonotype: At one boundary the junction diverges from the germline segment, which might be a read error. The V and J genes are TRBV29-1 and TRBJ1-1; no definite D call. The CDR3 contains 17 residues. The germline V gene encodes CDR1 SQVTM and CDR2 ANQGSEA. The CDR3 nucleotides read TGCAGCGTTGGACACCCCGGTGGTGGCAGCTCGAACACTGAGGCTTTCTTT. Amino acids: CSVGHPGGGSSNTEAFF.

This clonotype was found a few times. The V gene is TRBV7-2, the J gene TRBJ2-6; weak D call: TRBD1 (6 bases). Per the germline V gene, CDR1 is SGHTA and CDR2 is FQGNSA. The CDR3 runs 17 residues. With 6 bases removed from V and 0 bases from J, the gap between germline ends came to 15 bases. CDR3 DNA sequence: TGTGCCAGCAGTCCCCAGACAGGCAGCTCTGGGGCCAACGTCCTGACTTTC. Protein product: CASSPQTGSSGANVLTF.

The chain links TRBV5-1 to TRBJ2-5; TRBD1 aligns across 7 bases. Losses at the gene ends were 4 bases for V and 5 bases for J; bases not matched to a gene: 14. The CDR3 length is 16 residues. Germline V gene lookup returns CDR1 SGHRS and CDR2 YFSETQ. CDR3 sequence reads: CASSPKRQGLIETQYF. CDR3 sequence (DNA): TGCGCCAGCAGCCCGAAAAGACAGGGATTAATCGAGACCCAGTACTTC.

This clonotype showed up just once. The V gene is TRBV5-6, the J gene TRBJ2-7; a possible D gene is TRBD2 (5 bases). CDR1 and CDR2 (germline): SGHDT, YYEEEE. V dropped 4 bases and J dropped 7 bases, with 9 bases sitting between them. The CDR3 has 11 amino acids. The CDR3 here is CASSVTGEQYF. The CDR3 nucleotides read TGTGCCAGCAGCGTGACGGGGGAGCAGTACTTC.

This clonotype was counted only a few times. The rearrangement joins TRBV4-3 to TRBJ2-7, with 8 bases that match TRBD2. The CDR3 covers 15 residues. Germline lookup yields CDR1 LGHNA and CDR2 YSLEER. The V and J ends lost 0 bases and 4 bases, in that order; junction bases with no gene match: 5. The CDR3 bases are TGCGCCAGCAGCCAAGACGGGGGGGCCCAGTACGAGCAGTACTTC. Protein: CASSQDGGAQYEQYF.

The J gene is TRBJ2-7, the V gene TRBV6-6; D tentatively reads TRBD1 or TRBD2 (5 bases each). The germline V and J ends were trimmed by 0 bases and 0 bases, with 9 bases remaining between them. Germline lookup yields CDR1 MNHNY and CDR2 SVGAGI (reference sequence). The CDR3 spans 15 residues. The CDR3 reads CASSYSPGSSYEQYF. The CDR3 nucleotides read TGTGCCAGCAGTTACTCGCCAGGGAGCTCCTACGAGCAGTACTTC.